These 17 T cell receptor beta chains came from one sample sequenced in a study of T cells expressing NK-cell markers. TCRdb reprocessed the 5' RACE reads and reports one entry per CDR3 protein, with no DNA. The table for this sample gives about 450,000 distinct CDR3 sequences. Source material: blood T cells: a sorted CD56 or NKG2C T cell subset, CD4+ or CD8+ T cells, or bulk PBMC T cells (not recorded which). The receptors derive from a woman between 18 and 70 years old in good health.

The CDR3 here is CATGTGYNEQFF. The chain has TRBV5-5 and TRBJ2-1; TCRdb outputs TRBD1, but without DNA this stays unchecked. The CDR3 runs to 12 residues. Germline-derived CDR1 and CDR2 are SGHKS and YYEKEE (reference sequence).

This chain uses TRBV20-1 with TRBJ2-5; lacking DNA, the TRBD1 call made by TCRdb goes unchecked. The CDR3 loop spans 13 amino acids. Germline CDR1 reads DFQATT; CDR2 reads SNEGSKA (reference sequence). The CDR3 loop is CSATQGAGETQYF.

The CDR3 sequence: CASSPGTPTNEKLFF. The rearrangement uses TRBV7-9 and TRBJ1-4; no DNA is available, so the TRBD1 call from TCRdb remains unchecked. The CDR3 sequence is 15 residues long. Germline V gene data show CDR1 as SEHNR and CDR2 as FQNEAQ (reference sequence).

V usage is TRBV20-1 and J usage is TRBJ2-1. This CDR3 has 16 residues. Germline V lookup: CDR1 DFQATT, CDR2 SNEGSKA (reference sequence). The CDR3 sequence: CSARDSLGQTYNEQFF.

The rearrangement links TRBV11-2 to TRBJ2-5; TCRdb indicates TRBD2, and absent DNA this call remains unverified. The germline gives CDR1 SGHAT, CDR2 FQNNGV. The CDR3 has 17 amino acids. CDR3 sequence reads: CASRAVVAGGNQETQYF. The complete variable domain, with remaining parts taken from reference TRBV11-2 and TRBJ2-5, reads EAGVAQSPRYKIIEKRQSVAFWCNPISGHATLYWYQQILGQGPKLLIQFQNNGVVDDSQLPKDRFSAERLKGVDSTLKIQPAKLEDSAVYLCASRAVVAGGNQETQYFGPGTRLLVL.

CDR3 loop: CASSQGPEAFF. J is TRBJ1-1 and V is TRBV4-1. From germline, CDR1 is MGHRA and CDR2 YSYEKL. This CDR3 spans 11 amino acids.

The chain recombines TRBV2 with TRBJ1-2. CDR3 length: 12 amino acids. Per the germline V gene, CDR1 is SNHLY and CDR2 is FYNNEI. The chain's CDR3 is CASYRASYGYTF.

This chain joins TRBV25-1 and TRBJ1-2. Germline V gene data show CDR1 as MGHDK and CDR2 as SYGVNS. CDR3 size: 15 residues. The CDR3 region is CASSEFNSPSMGYTF.

The chain joins TRBV10-1 to TRBJ2-1; TCRdb picks TRBD1, but there is no DNA to check that call. CDR3 length: 15 amino acids. Germline V gene sequence: CDR1 WNHNN, CDR2 SYGVQD (reference sequence). CDR3 amino acids: CASSEGTGIYNEQFF.

This chain connects TRBV5-1 to TRBJ2-2. Per the germline V gene, CDR1 is SGHRS and CDR2 is YFSETQ. The CDR3 spans 14 residues. This CDR3 is CASKDGSNTGELFF. Looking up the rest from reference TRBV5-1 and TRBJ2-2 gives the full variable domain: KAGVTQTPRYLIKTRGQQVTLSCSPISGHRSVSWYQQTPGQGLQFLFEYFSETQRNKGNFPGRFSGRQFSNSRSEMNVSTLELGDSALYLCASKDGSNTGELFFGEGSRLTVL.

The genes are TRBV20-1 and TRBJ2-7. This CDR3 is built from 12 residues. From germline, CDR1 is DFQATT and CDR2 SNEGSKA (reference sequence). The CDR3 reads CSARVSDYEQYF.

The V and J genes are TRBV19 and TRBJ2-1; lacking DNA, the TRBD1 call made by TCRdb goes unchecked. Germline V CDR1 and CDR2: LNHDA, SQIVND (reference sequence). This CDR3 is 12 amino acids long. CDR3 amino acids: CAIGRGTGEQFF. Full variable domain (missing parts from reference TRBV19 and TRBJ2-1): DGGITQSPKYLFRKEGQNVTLSCEQNLNHDAMYWYRQDPGQGLRLIYYSQIVNDFQKGDIAEGYSVSREKKESFPLTVTSAQKNPTAFYLCAIGRGTGEQFFGPGTRLTVL.

The genes are TRBV6-2 or TRBV6-3 and TRBJ1-1. The CDR3 is 13 amino acids. Germline loops: CDR1 MNHEY, CDR2 SVGEGT. The CDR3 region is CASSLPIGPEAFF.

The CDR3: CASRPTGGDQEKLFF. The chain combines TRBV5-1 with TRBJ1-4; TCRdb picks TRBD1, but there is no DNA to check that call. In germline, CDR1 is SGHRS, CDR2 YFSETQ. CDR3 length equals 15 residues.

V gene TRBV30 combines with J gene TRBJ2-7; without DNA, the TCRdb call of TRBD1 cannot be checked. The CDR3 sequence is 14 residues long. The V gene's germline CDR1 is GTSNPN and CDR2 SVGIG (reference sequence). The CDR3 loop is CAWSADRVSYEQYF.

The rearrangement links TRBV10-3 to TRBJ1-1; TCRdb reports TRBD1, a call that lacks DNA to check it against. This CDR3 has 15 residues. Germline V gives CDR1 ENHRY, CDR2 SYGVKD. The CDR3 here is CAIRTQWGANTEAFF.

The gene calls are TRBV10-3 and TRBJ2-3; the TCRdb call, TRBD2, lacks DNA for checking. The CDR3 totals 15 residues. Germline loops: CDR1 ENHRY, CDR2 SYGVKD. The CDR3 reads CASKRLADDTDTQYF.